This TCR beta chain was documented in a study of shared clonotypes between healthy human individuals. Study summary: For every donor, three CD4 naive, three CD4 memory, two CD8 naive and one CD8 memory plates were used.

Study results and limitations: A few donors had about 5.1% of their naive CD4 clonotypes in common. Sequencing depth was predicted to influence how clonotypes are shared among donors.

CD4+ cells yielded CD45RA+ naive and CD45RA-negative memory subsets. Profiled with immunoSEQ multiplex PCR; TCRdb holds only in-frame clones, not every one. Of 2 million to 2.5 million clones in the sample, approximately 90% were seen once. Points on this clone: Its matching antigen is unknown.

The specimen sequenced was naive CD4+ T cells from PBMCs. The subset denotes: CD45RA+ positively selected. This TCR derives from a man between 18 and 29 years old in good health. Some clones in this sample may be carry-over from other donors' samples.

CDR3 coding DNA: TGCGCCAGCAGAAGGGGAGGACAGCCGAACACTGAAGCTTTCTTT. Translating it yields CASRRGGQPNTEAFF. The rearrangement links TRBV10-2 to TRBJ1-1; D is perhaps TRBD1 (6 bases). V was cut by 6 bases and J by 1 base, with 15 bases left in between. The CDR3 runs to 15 residues. The germline gives CDR1 WSHSY, CDR2 SAAADI.